The 4 T cell receptor beta chains below were found in one sample sequenced in a study of blood T cell repertoires in COVID-19. Clones were read by immunoSEQ multiplex PCR, and TCRdb kept only the in-frame ones, dropping some. The sample lists around 140,000 clones; 65% to 85% were seen once. The sequencing sample was made of peripheral blood. Receptors originate from an older woman with acute or convalescent COVID-19.

V gene TRBV5-1 combines with J gene TRBJ2-7; 7 bases map to TRBD1. Germline CDR1 and CDR2: SGHRS and YFSETQ. With V trimmed by 2 bases and J by 3 bases, 5 bases remained unmatched. The length of the CDR3 is 14 residues. CDR3 nucleotides: TGCGCCAGCAGCTTAGCCGGGACAGTCTACGAGCAGTACTTC. Its translation: CASSLAGTVYEQYF.

J is TRBJ1-5 and V is TRBV10-3; the D gene is possibly TRBD1 (5 bases). V lost 1 base, J lost 2 bases, and 15 bases lay in between. The length of the CDR3 is 17 residues. Germline CDR1 reads ENHRY; CDR2 reads SYGVKD. The CDR3 sequence is CAISEFQGRLGNQPQHF. CDR3 nucleotides: TGTGCCATCAGTGAGTTTCAGGGCAGGTTGGGCAATCAGCCCCAGCATTTT.

This rearrangement joins TRBV28 to TRBJ2-7, with D possibly being TRBD1 (5 bases). The CDR3 covers 17 residues. The germline V gene encodes CDR1 MDHEN and CDR2 SYDVKM. The V and J ends lost 5 bases and 2 bases respectively, with 22 bases between them. The chain's CDR3 is CASSHNLRQGRTYEQYF. The DNA of the CDR3 is TGTGCCAGCAGTCACAACCTTCGGCAGGGTCGAACCTACGAGCAGTACTTC.

The V and J genes are TRBV9 and TRBJ2-2; 14 nucleotides align to TRBD2. Trimming removed 3 bases from V and 7 bases from J; junction bases left unmatched: 14. The CDR3 is made up of 19 amino acids. In germline, CDR1 is SGDLS, CDR2 YYNGEE. The CDR3 loop reads CASSGPGLAGVLFSGELFF. The DNA of the CDR3 is TGTGCCAGCAGCGGGCCGGGACTAGCGGGAGTATTGTTCAGCGGGGAGCTGTTTTTT.